The present T cell receptor beta chain was sequenced within a study of Ad26.COV2.S vaccination and SARS-CoV-2 variants (dated by TCRdb to about 2021). For the study in its entirety: Donors in the vaccine arm were drawn from COV1001, a multicentre, randomized, double-blind, placebo-controlled phase I-IIa trial testing Ad26.COV2.S in healthy adults. Dosing of Ad26.COV2.S was intramuscular, at either 5x10^10 or 1x10^11 viral particles, delivered as one shot or as two shots spaced 56 days apart. TCRbeta repertoire sequencing served as the tool for gauging how specific and how broad the SARS-CoV-2-reactive T cell receptors were following Ad26.COV2.S vaccination. A total of 32 samples were included in the TCR-sequenced set, comprising around 19 Ad26.COV2.S vaccine recipients, 5 placebo recipients and 8 SARS-CoV-2 convalescent individuals. Trial participants were randomized into five groups of five: low-dose or high-dose Ad26.COV2.S given once or twice, or placebo on both occasions. Investigators did not know the trial group allocation while performing experiments and assessing outcomes.

Broader findings and caveats from the paper: Substantial breadth of spike-specific CD8+ and CD4+ T cell responses was reported after vaccination. Ad26.COV2.S recipients had higher spike-specific TCR breadth than placebo recipients (P = 0.0014). It was noted by the authors that total T cell responses may have been underestimated by the TCR breadth and depth analyses. Vaccine and placebo recipients had similar non-spike TCR breadth, a finding consistent with the vaccine containing only spike. The study was not powered for comparison of responses between vaccine doses or regimens.

Points on this clone: The antigen it binds to is not known. No much larger clonotype is one base removed from it; base qualities were not supplied.

At the junction V is shortened by 1 base and J by 5 bases; bases outside the gene matches: 13. CDR1 and CDR2 are drawn from the germline V gene: SGHTA, FQGNSA. Including cysteine and phenylalanine, the CDR3 has 18 amino acids. The read is trimmed to its CDR3 DNA, 54 bases read in frame from base 1. This specimen's treatment or condition label, interpreted: some 20 received Ad26.COV2.S at low or high dose, single or two shots; about five received placebo; per-sample allocation not given. Repertoires of vaccine and placebo recipients were sequenced from samples taken on day 63 after the first injection. Between 29 July and 7 August 2020, Cohort 1b enrolled around 24 adults aged 18-55 years at one site in Boston, USA. Ad26.COV2.S was a replication-incompetent adenovirus type 26 vector expressing a prefusion-stabilized SARS-CoV-2 spike protein from the original Wuhan strain. TCRbeta CDR3 regions were sequenced with the immunoSEQ Assay. After extraction, genomic DNA underwent amplification by bias-controlled multiplex PCR, followed by high-throughput sequencing. Per the original workflow: Collapsing and filtering of sequences were performed to quantify the absolute abundance of each unique TCRbeta CDR3 region. T cell fraction was estimated by normalization of TCRbeta template counts to usable DNA, with usable DNA being measured through amplification of reference genes present in all nucleated cells. Repertoire TCRs were annotated as SARS-CoV-2-specific by exact matching of V gene, CDR3 amino acid sequence and J gene to a known reactive TCR set. MIRA supplied the reference SARS-CoV-2 TCR set, which was filtered for enrichment in COVID-19-positive ImmuneCODE repertoires so that public or cross-reactive TCRs were removed. Using the MIRA antigens, annotated TCRs were further analysed by specific ORF or by position within an ORF. Breadth was defined as the number of annotated unique rearrangements divided by the total number of unique productive rearrangements, and depth was defined as the summed frequency of the annotated unique rearrangements. Two-sided Wilcoxon rank-sum tests were used to compare TCR breadth between groups. The immuneACCESS repertoire file appears here via TCRdb, limited to in-frame rearrangements. These files lack a portion of the clones; in checked studies, under half of the deficit traces to unresolved V genes, and the cause of the others is not known. Clonal size and the V and J genes are those of that table, whereas D and trimming came from the DNA. The sample table holds roughly 680,000 clones, of which more than 80% were seen once. The ten largest clones take up about 1.5% of the sample.

This specimen consisted of peripheral blood, obtained in a trial of Ad26.COV2.S vaccine versus placebo. The clonotype comes from a person aged 18-60 years who received the Ad26.COV2.S COVID-19 vaccine or a placebo. The chain uses TRBV7-2 and TRBJ2-7; TRBD2 matches 11 bases in the middle. The CDR3 region reads CASSLGGWVAGGEHEQYF. In nucleotides, the sequence is TGTGCCAGCAGCTTAGGAGGTTGGGTAGCGGGAGGGGAACACGAGCAGTACTTC.